The source of this TCR beta chain is a study of T-cell memory formation after mild COVID-19 (dated by TCRdb to the early 2020s). With respect to the entire study: Most TCR sequence clusters were specific to one of the two donors. In two donors, T-cell clones that expanded and contracted after mild COVID-19 were tracked by sequencing TCRalpha and TCRbeta repertoires over time. Two young, previously healthy adult volunteers made up the cohort, one male and one female.

V was cut back by 4 bases and J by 3 bases, leaving a gap of 10 bases between them. Via the germline V gene, CDR1 is SQVTM and CDR2 ANQGSEA. The CDR3 sequence holds 12 residues, the cysteine and phenylalanine included. Just the 36-base CDR3 DNA is kept, in frame starting at base 1. Ficoll-Paque density gradient centrifugation was used to isolate PBMCs. Concerning this clonotype: Its antigen target is currently unknown. Base qualities are not recorded, but no much larger clone differs from it by a single base.

Sequencing used an Illumina NovaSeq 6000. cDNA libraries for TCRalpha and TCRbeta were prepared by 5'RACE using constant-segment primers, with sample barcodes and unique molecular identifiers added. Trizol reagent was used to extract RNA from every sample. The libraries were amplified in two PCR steps, and the second step added a second sample barcode and Illumina TruSeq adapters. Libraries were sequenced on an Illumina NovaSeq with 2 x 150 bp paired-end reads. From the authors' description of their analysis: With migec v1.2.7, reads were demultiplexed and then collapsed into UMI-guided consensus sequences. With mixcr v2.1.11, UMI consensuses were aligned to TRA and TRB V and J templates and assembled into clonotypes. Clonotypes were classified as expanded or contracted when called significant by both edgeR and NoisET, with noise models trained on biological replicates. edgeR calls used a false discovery rate-adjusted p below 0.01 and a log2 fold-change threshold of 1. As an exploratory analysis of dynamics, max-normalized trajectories of the 1000 most abundant clonotypes were examined by PCA with hierarchical clustering. Separately sequenced CD4+ and CD8+ repertoires were used to assign a CD4 or CD8 phenotype to each responding clone. The public sequencing data were trimmed at Q25 with fastp and processed into clonotypes with MiXCR by TCRdb, which kept only in-frame beta chains. Identical CDR3 proteins give one entry, which carries the most common genes and DNA. V and J calls and clone size were set by TCRdb, not the authors. This sample holds under 650,000 distinct CDR3 sequences; around 17% were observed only once. 12% of the sample rests with the top ten.

Beyond this particular receptor, the publication reports: The second-wave clones that peaked on day 37 were not confirmed to be SARS-CoV-2 specific. Clones contracting from day 15 to 85 had balanced CD4/CD8 phenotypes, while a second wave expanding from day 15 to 37 was biased towards CD4+. Only two mild cases were covered in the study, and larger cohorts including severe cases with pre-infection samples were considered necessary. Contracting CD4+ clones appeared mostly in the CM and EM memory subsets, whereas CD8+ clones were enriched in EMRA. Some responding clones were detected in pre-infection memory, which suggested that pre-existing cross-reactive memory T cells had joined the SARS-CoV-2 response.

Material for sequencing was PBMCs or a T cell subset sorted from them (not recorded which). The chain uses TRBV29-1 and TRBJ2-7, with TRBD1 perhaps the D gene, on 6 matching bases. The source of this sequence is an adult woman who had mild COVID-19 (a few samples of this study predate the infection). The sample titles of this study are shuffled in the database, so cell type and time point are left out; the donor was told from shared clones. The CDR3 protein sequence reads: CSVGLQGYEQYF. The sequence in DNA is TGCAGCGTTGGATTACAGGGCTACGAGCAGTACTTC.